A selection of T cell receptor beta chains follows, all from one sample in a study of blood T cell repertoires in COVID-19. Using immunoSEQ multiplex PCR, the repertoire was profiled, and TCRdb retains in-frame clones only, with some absent. The sample lists about 280,000 clones, roughly 90% occurring once. The sequenced sample was peripheral blood. The receptors originated from a woman aged 35 to 49 who had recovered from COVID-19. The CDR3 runs from the conserved cysteine through the conserved F or W. The D gene is left open where the match is weak. Not every row has a clone size; where given, it reads once, few, many or a size class.

d_gene,abundance,j_gene,v_gene,CDR3nt,CDR3aa
NA,NA,TRBJ1-4,TRBV29-1,TGCAGCGCAATATTTGCAACTAATGAAAAACTGTTTTTT,CSAIFATNEKLFF
TRBD1,NA,TRBJ1-3,TRBV16,TGTGCCAGCAGCCCACAGACAGGGCTTGGAAACACCATATATTTT,CASSPQTGLGNTIYF
TRBD2,NA,TRBJ2-1,TRBV27,TGTGCCAGCAGTCCGACTAGCGGGATCACTAATGAGCAGTTCTTC,CASSPTSGITNEQFF
NA,NA,TRBJ2-7,TRBV27,TGTGCCAGCAGTAACGTCGGTCCCACCTACGAGCAGTACTTC,CASSNVGPTYEQYF
NA,NA,TRBJ2-1,TRBV29-1,TGCAGCGTTGAGCCGGGAGTTCTTCCAGGTGAGCAGTTCTTC,CSVEPGVLPGEQFF
TRBD2,NA,TRBJ2-3,TRBV7-9,TGTGCCAGCAGCGCCCTAGCGGCAGATACGCAGTATTTT,CASSALAADTQYF
TRBD1,NA,TRBJ2-7,TRBV27,TGTGCCAGCAGTCCCGAAGCCGGGACAGCAGACTACGAGCAGTACTTC,CASSPEAGTADYEQYF
TRBD1,once,TRBJ2-2,TRBV3-1/TRBV3-2,TGTGCCAGCAGCCAAGCGACAGGGCTAAGCGGGGAGCTGTTTTTT,CASSQATGLSGELFF
TRBD2,NA,TRBJ2-1,TRBV2,TGTGCCAGCAGTGCACAGGGACTAGCGGGAGCTAATGAGCAGTTCTTC,CASSAQGLAGANEQFF
NA,many,TRBJ1-4,TRBV5-6,TGTGCCAGCAGCTTCACCGGGGGAAGGTGGAACTCTAATGAAAAACTGTTTTTT,CASSFTGGRWNSNEKLFF
NA,NA,TRBJ2-7,TRBV5-1,TGCGCCAGCAGCTCCGGAGTCAACTACGAGCAGTACTTC,CASSSGVNYEQYF
NA,NA,TRBJ2-7,TRBV28,TGTGCCAGCAGTTTTCAGGGGTCCTACGAGCAGTACTTC,CASSFQGSYEQYF
TRBD1,NA,TRBJ1-2,TRBV18,TGTGCCAGCTCACCACGGTCGATTATGGGGACAGATGCTAACTATGGCTACACCTTC,CASSPRSIMGTDANYGYTF
TRBD2,NA,TRBJ2-7,TRBV28,TGTGCCAGCAGTCTCCGACCAGCGGGAGGGCCCTCCTACGAGCAGTACTTC,CASSLRPAGGPSYEQYF
TRBD1,NA,TRBJ2-5,TRBV5-1,TGCGCCAGCAGCACCGGACAGGGGATGGGGCAGGAGACCCAGTACTTC,CASSTGQGMGQETQYF
NA,NA,TRBJ1-1,TRBV10-3,TGTGCCATCAGTGAAACGACAGCAAAGAACACTGAAGCTTTCTTT,CAISETTAKNTEAFF
NA,NA,TRBJ1-2,TRBV5-1,TGCGCCAGCAGCTTGGCCCCCCAAAACTATGGCTACACCTTC,CASSLAPQNYGYTF